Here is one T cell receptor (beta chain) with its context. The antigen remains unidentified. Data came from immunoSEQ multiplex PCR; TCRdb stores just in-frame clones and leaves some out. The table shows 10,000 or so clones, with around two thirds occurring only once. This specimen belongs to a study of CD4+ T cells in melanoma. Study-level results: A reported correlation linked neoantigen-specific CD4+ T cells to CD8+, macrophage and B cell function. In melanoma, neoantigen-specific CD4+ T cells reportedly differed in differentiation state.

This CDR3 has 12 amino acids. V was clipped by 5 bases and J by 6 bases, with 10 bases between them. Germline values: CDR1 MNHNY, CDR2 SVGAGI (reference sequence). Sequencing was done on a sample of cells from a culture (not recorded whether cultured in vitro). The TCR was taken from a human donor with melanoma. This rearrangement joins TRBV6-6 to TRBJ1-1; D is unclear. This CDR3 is CASSPTFAEAFF. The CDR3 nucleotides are TGTGCCAGCAGTCCGACCTTTGCTGAAGCTTTCTTT.